This T cell receptor (beta chain) was identified during a study of metastatic and nonmetastatic thyroid tumors. The germline V gene has CDR1 SGHRS and CDR2 YFSETQ. The V gene end was trimmed by 4 bases and the J gene end by 5 bases; junction bases not matched to a gene: 14. This CDR3 is built from 16 residues. Nobody among the patients had been given any treatment before thyroid surgery. TCRdb reprocessed the PCR reads via MiXCR. The sample contains over 25,000 clones, roughly 15% of which appear only once. Specimen: blood. The clonotype comes from a male donor with papillary thyroid cancer or a benign thyroid nodule (not recorded which). Some clones in this sample may be carry-over from other donors' samples. The rearrangement joins TRBV5-1 to TRBJ2-5, with 7 positions matching TRBD2. The CDR3 sequence is CASSVVLAWGDETQYF. CDR3 nucleotide sequence: TGCGCCAGCAGCGTCGTACTAGCGTGGGGTGACGAGACCCAGTACTTC.